The 2 T cell receptor beta chains reported below all come from one sample, sequenced in a study of T cell clones after liver transplantation. The data were produced by immunoSEQ multiplex PCR, yet TCRdb's version contains in-frame clones alone and is incomplete. The sample yields more than 95,000 clones, under 90% seen once. The material sequenced was CD4+ T cells from blood, taken approximately 43 months after liver transplant. These receptors were obtained from a human patient who received a liver transplant. A share of the T cells may be of graft donor origin.

The rearrangement links TRBV6-1 to TRBJ1-1, with 8 positions matching TRBD1. The CDR3 consists of 11 residues. J was trimmed by 9 bases and V by 7 bases; bases with no gene match: 4. CDR1 is MNHNS and CDR2 is SASEGT in the germline V gene. CDR3 region: CASTRDRKAFF. The DNA for the CDR3 is TGTGCCAGCACCCGGGACAGGAAAGCTTTCTTT.

The rearrangement joins TRBV7-2 to TRBJ2-7, with TRBD2 matching 8 bases. V shed 2 bases and J 6 bases; nucleotides not matched to a gene: 6. This CDR3 is built from 14 residues. From germline, CDR1 is SGHTA and CDR2 FQGNSA. In DNA, the CDR3 is TGTGCCAGCAGCTTAACAGCGGGAGTGACCGAGCAGTACTTC. Residues: CASSLTAGVTEQYF.